Listed here are 9 T cell receptor beta chains from one sample, sequenced in a study of memory CD8 T cells in hepatitis C reinfection. As for time point: peak reinfection, 3 to 8 weeks after reinfection detection. No in vitro expansion preceded TCR sequencing of the sorted cells. Using immunoSEQ multiplex PCR, the repertoire was profiled, and TCRdb retains in-frame clones only, with some absent. The sample gives 40,000 to 45,000 clones, approximately 87% of which show up once; approximately 1.2% is in the top ten. The sample comprised naive CD8+ T cells sorted from blood. The source of these receptors is a man between 18 and 29 years old with hepatitis C virus infection.

The rearrangement uses TRBV5-1 and TRBJ1-2; TRBD1 aligns across 7 bases. This CDR3 is 14 amino acids long. Germline V gives CDR1 SGHRS, CDR2 YFSETQ. The V and J ends lost 1 base and 3 bases, in that order; junction bases with no gene match: 3. The CDR3 sequence is CASSLTGTDYGYTF. CDR3 nucleotides: TGCGCCAGCAGCTTGACCGGGACAGACTATGGCTACACCTTC. The whole variable domain, remainder taken from reference TRBV5-1 and TRBJ1-2, is KAGVTQTPRYLIKTRGQQVTLSCSPISGHRSVSWYQQTPGQGLQFLFEYFSETQRNKGNFPGRFSGRQFSNSRSEMNVSTLELGDSALYLCASSLTGTDYGYTFGSGTRLTVV.

This clone was found once. The genes are TRBV7-9 and TRBJ2-1; TRBD2 agrees at 12 bases. CDR3 length: 18 amino acids. Germline V gives CDR1 SEHNR, CDR2 FQNEAQ (reference sequence). J was trimmed by 9 bases and V by 1 base; bases with no gene match: 13. CDR3 DNA: TGTGCCAGCAGCTTAGATTGGCTAGCGGGGGGGCCGGTACTTGAGCAGTTCTTC. Translated: CASSLDWLAGGPVLEQFF.

The V call is TRBV5-6, the J call TRBJ2-3; 7 bases align to TRBD1. Germline CDR1 is SGHDT and CDR2 is YYEEEE. This CDR3 region has 15 residues. V dropped 5 bases and J dropped 3; count of bases not matched to a gene: 9. The CDR3 reads CASSVTGFGTDTQYF. The DNA of the CDR3 is TGTGCCAGCAGTGTGACAGGGTTCGGTACAGATACGCAGTATTTT.

CDR3 coding DNA: TGTGCCAGTAGTATCTCCACAGTTTATGACGGCTACACCTTC. This sequence encodes CASSISTVYDGYTF. J is TRBJ1-2 and V is TRBV19; no clear D gene. Between the trimmed V and J ends, which lost 3 bases and 8 bases, there was a span of 16 bases. In germline, CDR1 is LNHDA, CDR2 SQIVND (reference sequence). The CDR3 is 14 amino acids.

The rearrangement uses TRBV2 and TRBJ2-5, with 7 positions matching TRBD2. Germline values: CDR1 SNHLY, CDR2 FYNNEI. Germline trimming cut 5 bases from V and 0 bases from J; bases unmatched to any gene: 6. The CDR3 is made up of 15 amino acids. Here the CDR3 DNA reads TGTGCCAGCAGTCGGGGGGTACAGCACCAAGAGACCCAGTACTTC. Protein sequence: CASSRGVQHQETQYF.

This clone was seen a single time. The junction shows a germline mismatch at one end, possibly a read error. V and J are TRBV9 and TRBJ1-1, with D unresolved. The CDR3 contains 14 residues. Germline CDR1 is SGDLS and CDR2 is YYNGEE. The CDR3 spells CACSVVGGNTEAFF. The CDR3 region has the DNA TGTGCCTGCAGCGTAGTCGGCGGGAACACTGAAGCTTTCTTT.

The chain has TRBV9 and TRBJ2-5, with 12 bases fitting TRBD2. V gave up 7 bases and J gave up 5 bases; unmatched junction bases: 6. The CDR3 consists of 14 residues. Germline-derived CDR1 and CDR2 are SGDLS and YYNGEE. The CDR3 DNA reads TGTGCCAGCGCTAGCGGGAGGGCCGAGGAGACCCAGTACTTC. This translates into CASASGRAEETQYF. Full variable domain (missing parts from reference TRBV9 and TRBJ2-5): DSGVTQTPKHLITATGQRVTLRCSPRSGDLSVYWYQQSLDQGLQFLIQYYNGEERAKGNILERFSAQQFPDLHSELNLSSLELGDSALYFCASASGRAEETQYFGPGTRLLVL.

This sequence joins TRBV10-3 and TRBJ2-2, with TRBD1 matching over 9 bases. The CDR3 runs 16 residues. Germline CDR1 and CDR2: ENHRY and SYGVKD. V shed 7 bases and J 0 bases; nucleotides not matched to a gene: 6. The CDR3 region is CAITSTGGANTGELFF. In nucleotides, the CDR3 is TGTGCCATCACCTCAACAGGGGGCGCGAACACCGGGGAGCTGTTTTTT.

This rearrangement joins TRBV28 to TRBJ2-1; 8 nucleotides align to TRBD2. The V gene's germline CDR1 is MDHEN and CDR2 SYDVKM. With V trimmed by 3 bases and J by 1 base, 20 bases remained unmatched. This CDR3 region has 21 residues. CDR3 sequence: CASSLAVLRIAGGSSYNEQFF. The CDR3, as DNA: TGTGCCAGCAGTTTGGCGGTTCTCAGGATTGCGGGAGGATCGTCCTACAATGAGCAGTTCTTC.